This entry concerns a single T cell receptor beta chain. Sequencing was performed with immunoSEQ multiplex PCR; in TCRdb, only in-frame clones are kept and a portion is missing. Here the sample spans 70,000 to 90,000 clones, roughly 90% being singletons. Germline values: CDR1 LNHDA, CDR2 SQIVND (reference sequence). The V and J ends lost 4 bases and 5 bases respectively, with 9 bases between them. The CDR3 is made up of 13 amino acids. These data come from a study of control samples from healthy donors and cancer patients. The sample comprised PBMCs. The TCR was taken from a woman aged 55-69 years with head and neck cancer. This chain joins TRBV19 and TRBJ1-5, with a weak D call TRBD1 (5 bases). The CDR3 region is CASSTDRYQPQHF. The DNA for the CDR3 is TGTGCCAGTAGTACTGACAGATATCAGCCCCAGCATTTT.